This T cell receptor (beta chain) was found in a study of shared clonotypes between healthy human individuals. Some clones are missing from TCRdb's copy, which holds only in-frame ones; the method was immunoSEQ multiplex PCR. The sample records approximately 940,000 clones, about 80% being singletons. The CDR3 is 13 residues long. General study findings and limits: The sharing of 4% to 5.5% of naive CD4 clonotypes was seen across a few donors. Richness estimates generally favored naive over memory subsets.

Points on this clone: The antigen is not known.

This clonotype was obtained from a man between 18 and 29 years old in good health. The genes are TRBV21-1 and TRBJ2-7; the table's D call, TRBD1, has no DNA check behind it. TRBV21-1 is termed a pseudogene. Sequencing was carried out using memory CD4+ T cells sorted from blood. Subset noted: CD45RA-negative fraction. CDR3: CASSEDRPIEQYF. The CDR3 DNA reads TGTGCCAGTTCCGAGGACAGGCCGATCGAGCAGTACTTC.